This T cell receptor beta chain was documented in a study of shared clonotypes between healthy human individuals. Study background: Researchers assigned three CD4 naive, three CD4 memory, two CD8 naive and one CD8 memory plate to each donor.

Points from the study as a whole: Some clonotypes were shared by all four sorted-subset donors, while others were not shared. The non-shared ones had lower generation probabilities than the shared ones.

Concerning this clone itself: As yet, its antigen is unknown.

It was at deep level that the assay was run. Assay: immunoSEQ multiplex PCR; the TCRdb copy retains only in-frame clones and omits some. Of about a million clones in the sample, 76% are singletons; the top ten hold about 1.5%. CDR1 SGDLS and CDR2 YYNGEE come from the germline V gene. V dropped 4 bases and J dropped 5 bases, with 16 bases sitting between them. The CDR3 spans 16 residues. The specimen sequenced was memory CD4+ T cells sorted from blood. Subset indicated: CD45RA-negative fraction. This clonotype was sampled from a man in his late teens or twenties in good health. The chain uses TRBV9 and TRBJ1-6; weak D call: TRBD1 (5 bases). The CDR3, as DNA: TGTGCCAGCAGCCCACTTGGGGCCGCCAATAATTCACCCCTCCACTTT. Translated, it gives CASSPLGAANNSPLHF.